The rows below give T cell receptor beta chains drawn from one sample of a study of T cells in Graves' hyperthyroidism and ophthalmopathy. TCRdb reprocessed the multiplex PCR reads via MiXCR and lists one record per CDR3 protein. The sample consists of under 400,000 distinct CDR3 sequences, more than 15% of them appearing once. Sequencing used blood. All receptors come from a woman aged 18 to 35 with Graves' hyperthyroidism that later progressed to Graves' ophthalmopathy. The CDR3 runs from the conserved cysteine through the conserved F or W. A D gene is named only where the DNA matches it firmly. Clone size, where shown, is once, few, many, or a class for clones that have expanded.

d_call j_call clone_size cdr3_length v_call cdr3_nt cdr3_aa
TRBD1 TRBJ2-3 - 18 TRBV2 TGTGCCAGCACCCTCTACCGACCCCGGGACAGGGGGCCAGATACGCAGTATTTT CASTLYRPRDRGPDTQYF
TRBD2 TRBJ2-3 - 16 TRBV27 TGTGCCAGCAGTTTTGGGGGACTAGCGGACACAGATACGCAGTATTTT CASSFGGLADTDTQYF
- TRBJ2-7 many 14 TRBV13 TGTGCCAGCACCGAAAGGAGTTTGTCCTACGAGCAGTACTTC CASTERSLSYEQYF
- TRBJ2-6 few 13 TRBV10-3 TGTGCCACCCTGGCAGCTGGGGCCAACGTCCTGACTTTC CATLAAGANVLTF
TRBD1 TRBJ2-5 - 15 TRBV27 TGTGCCAGCACCTCCCCCAGGGGGTACCAAGAGACCCAGTACTTC CASTSPRGYQETQYF
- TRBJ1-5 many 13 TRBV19 TGTGCCAGTGGAAGACAGGACAATCAGCCCCAGCATTTT CASGRQDNQPQHF
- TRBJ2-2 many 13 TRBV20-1 TGCAGTGCTAGCTTGGGGGCTGGCGGGGAGCTGTTTTTT CSASLGAGGELFF
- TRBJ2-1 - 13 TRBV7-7 TGTGCTAGCAGCCCCTACAGCAACAATGAGCAGTTCTTC CASSPYSNNEQFF
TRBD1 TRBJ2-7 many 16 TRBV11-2 TGTGCCAGCAGGGGCATGCTCGGGACAGGGGCCTACGAGCAGTACTTC CASRGMLGTGAYEQYF
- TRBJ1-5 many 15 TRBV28 TGTGCCAGCAGTACCGATCTACAGGTAAATCAGCCCCAGCATTTT CASSTDLQVNQPQHF
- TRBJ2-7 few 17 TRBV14 TGTGCCAGCAGCCAAAATCAGCTAGCGCCCAGCTCCTACGAGCAGTACTTC CASSQNQLAPSSYEQYF
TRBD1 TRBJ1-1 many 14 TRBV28 TGTGCCAGCAGCTGGGACAGGTCCGACACTGAAGCTTTCTTT CASSWDRSDTEAFF
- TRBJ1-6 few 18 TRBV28 TGTGCCAGCAGTTCTTACAGGACCCGAAGCTCCTATAATTCACCCCTCCACTTT CASSSYRTRSSYNSPLHF
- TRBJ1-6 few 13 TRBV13 TGTGCCAGCAGCTTACCGGGTAGCTCACCCCTCCACTTT CASSLPGSSPLHF
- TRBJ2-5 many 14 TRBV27 TGTGCCAGCAGTTTTTCAGGCCGACAAGAGACCCAGTACTTC CASSFSGRQETQYF
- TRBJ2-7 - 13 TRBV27 TGTGCCAGCACAGGTTCGGGGGTCTCCGAGCAGTACTTC CASTGSGVSEQYF
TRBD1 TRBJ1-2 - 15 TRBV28 TGTGCCAGCAGTTTGCGGTCGACAGGGGGAGTTGGCTACACCTTC CASSLRSTGGVGYTF
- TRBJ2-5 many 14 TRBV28 TGTGCCAGCAGTTCCTCCAACTGGGGCGAGACCCAGTACTTC CASSSSNWGETQYF
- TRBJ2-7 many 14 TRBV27 TGTGCCAGCAGTATCGGGATGGGCTCCTACGAGCAGTACTTC CASSIGMGSYEQYF
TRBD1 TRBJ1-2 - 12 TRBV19 TGTGCCAGTAGTCATCCGGGACAGGGTAATACCTTC CASSHPGQGNTF
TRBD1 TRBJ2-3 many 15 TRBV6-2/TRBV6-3 TGTGCCAGTAGTCATAGGGGGCGAGTAGCAGATACGCAGTATTTT CASSHRGRVADTQYF
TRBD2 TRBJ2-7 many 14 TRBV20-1 TGCAGTGCTTCTCGGACTAGCGGGCCGTACGAGCAGTACTTC CSASRTSGPYEQYF
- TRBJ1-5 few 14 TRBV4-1 TGCGCCAGCAGCCGCCGGGCCGAGAATCAGCCCCAGCATTTT CASSRRAENQPQHF
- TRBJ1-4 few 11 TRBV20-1 TGCAGTGCTAGAGATCGGCAGAAACTGTTTTTT CSARDRQKLFF
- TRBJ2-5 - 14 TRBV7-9 TGTGTCAGCAGCTTAGTCAGCGAACAAGAGACCCAGTACTTC CVSSLVSEQETQYF
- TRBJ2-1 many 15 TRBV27 TGTGCCAGCAGCCCTTCTAGCGTGGCCTACAATGAGCAGTTCTTC CASSPSSVAYNEQFF
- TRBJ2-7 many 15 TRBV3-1 TGTGCCAGCAGCAGAGACCCGGTAAAGGCCCACGAGCAGTACTTC CASSRDPVKAHEQYF
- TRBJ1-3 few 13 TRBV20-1 TGCAGTGCTGCCCGGGGGGCTGGAAACACCATATATTTT CSAARGAGNTIYF